The 15 T cell receptor beta chains presented below share a single source sample, sequenced in a study of shared clonotypes between healthy human individuals. Sequenced by immunoSEQ multiplex PCR; TCRdb stores in-frame clones only, minus some. Among some 1.5 million clones listed, over 95% were seen once. Material: naive CD4+ T cells sorted from blood. Subset in this sample: CD45RA+ positively selected. These receptor sequences come from a young man in good health.

The chain carries TRBV7-6 and TRBJ2-7; 11 bases match TRBD2. Germline V gene data show CDR1 as SGHVS and CDR2 as FNYEAQ. The CDR3 is 15 amino acids. The J segment lost 9 bases and the V segment lost 3 bases, leaving 10 bases of the junction unmatched. CDR3 protein: CASSFSASGRLVQYF. The CDR3, as DNA: TGTGCCAGCAGCTTTTCAGCTAGCGGGAGGCTGGTGCAGTACTTC.

The chain joins TRBV29-1 to TRBJ1-1; D unclear. CDR3 size: 13 residues. V lost 4 bases and J 1 base, leaving 10 bases between the germline ends. Germline CDR1 and CDR2: SQVTM and ANQGSEA. Written as DNA, the CDR3 is TGCAGCGTTGCTCCCCAATCGAACACTGAAGCTTTCTTT. It encodes CSVAPQSNTEAFF.

The chain combines TRBV27 with TRBJ2-1; 7 nucleotides line up with TRBD2. V gave up 4 bases and J gave up 8 bases; unmatched junction bases: 8. The germline gives CDR1 MNHEY, CDR2 SMNVEV (reference sequence). This CDR3 spans 14 amino acids. CDR3 in amino acids: CASSSHPRGDEQFF. The CDR3 region has the DNA TGTGCCAGCAGTTCACATCCACGGGGGGATGAGCAGTTCTTC.

The sample holds one count of this clone. The chain recombines TRBV19 with TRBJ1-1; 8 nucleotides line up with TRBD1. CDR1 and CDR2 from the germline V gene are LNHDA and SQIVND (reference sequence). This CDR3 is 12 amino acids long. Trimming at V came to 6 bases and at J to 8 bases, leaving 5 bases not matched to a gene. The CDR3 sequence is CASSSQGGEAFF. DNA of the CDR3: TGTGCCAGTAGCTCACAGGGGGGAGAAGCTTTCTTT.

This sequence joins TRBV7-2 and TRBJ2-7; 11 nucleotides agree with TRBD2. V lost 0 bases to trimming and J lost 2 bases; unmatched junction nucleotides: 0. The CDR3 length is 15 residues. The germline CDR1 and CDR2 sequences are SGHTA and FQGNSA. The CDR3 protein is CASSLALAGAYEQYF. In DNA, the CDR3 is TGTGCCAGCAGCTTAGCACTAGCGGGAGCCTACGAGCAGTACTTC.

The CDR3 loop reads CASNPEVSQPQHF. Written as DNA, the CDR3 is TGTGCCAGCAACCCCGAGGTCAGCCAGCCCCAGCATTTT. The chain is built from TRBV28 and TRBJ1-5; D uncertain. Germline CDR1 reads MDHEN; CDR2 reads SYDVKM. Trimming stripped 7 bases from V and 7 bases from J, with 14 bases between. The CDR3 is 13 amino acids.

CDR3 loop: CASSFSGAAIPYEQYF. The CDR3 nucleotides read TGTGCCAGCAGTTTTTCAGGGGCCGCAATACCCTACGAGCAGTACTTC. V is TRBV27 and J is TRBJ2-7; perhaps TRBD1 as D (6 bases). The V gene lost 3 bases and the J gene lost 2 bases, with 17 bases spanning the gap. This CDR3 region has 16 residues. Germline CDR1 and CDR2: MNHEY and SMNVEV (reference sequence).

J is TRBJ2-7 and V is TRBV7-2, with TRBD1 matching 8 bases. Trimming at V came to 3 bases and at J to 6 bases, leaving 4 bases not matched to a gene. This CDR3 spans 13 amino acids. Looked up from germline, CDR1 is SGHTA and CDR2 is FQGNSA. Here the CDR3 DNA reads TGTGCCAGCAGCTTTAGCAGGGGGCCCGAGCAGTACTTC. Its protein is CASSFSRGPEQYF.

In nucleotides, the CDR3 is TGCGCCAGCAGCTACCTGGGCGATCAGCCCCAGCATTTT. Encoded protein: CASSYLGDQPQHF. The chain is built from TRBV5-1 and TRBJ1-5; D is unclear. The CDR3 consists of 13 residues. V lost 3 bases and J lost 5, with 9 bases in between. Germline CDR1 and CDR2: SGHRS and YFSETQ. The full variable domain, its missing parts supplied by reference TRBV5-1 and TRBJ1-5, is KAGVTQTPRYLIKTRGQQVTLSCSPISGHRSVSWYQQTPGQGLQFLFEYFSETQRNKGNFPGRFSGRQFSNSRSEMNVSTLELGDSALYLCASSYLGDQPQHFGDGTRLSIL.

This sequence joins TRBV7-2 and TRBJ2-5; 12 nucleotides agree with TRBD1. V trimming: 1 base; J trimming: 3 bases; junction bases outside the gene matches: 3. Germline V lookup: CDR1 SGHTA, CDR2 FQGNSA. The CDR3 has 16 residues. The CDR3 spells CASSLVGTGGEETQYF. CDR3 in DNA: TGTGCCAGCAGCTTAGTAGGGACAGGGGGCGAAGAGACCCAGTACTTC. The variable domain in full, with the rest retrieved from reference TRBV7-2 and TRBJ2-5, is GAGVSQSPSNKVTEKGKDVELRCDPISGHTALYWYRQSLGQGLEFLIYFQGNSAPDKSGLPSDRFSAERTGGSVSTLTIQRTQQEDSAVYLCASSLVGTGGEETQYFGPGTRLLVL.

The chain combines TRBV19 with TRBJ2-7; no reliable D call. This CDR3 comprises 13 residues. V was shortened by 6 bases and J by 5 bases, with 14 bases between the two germline ends. The germline V gene has CDR1 LNHDA and CDR2 SQIVND (reference sequence). The CDR3 DNA follows: TGTGCCAGTAGCTCTTTCCGTAGTCACGAGCAGTACTTC. Protein sequence: CASSSFRSHEQYF.

This clone was counted a few times. V gene TRBV27 combines with J gene TRBJ1-2, with D unresolved. Germline-derived CDR1 and CDR2 are MNHEY and SMNVEV (reference sequence). The CDR3 consists of 15 residues. V was trimmed by 3 bases and J by 5 bases, leaving 16 bases between them. The CDR3 DNA reads as TGTGCCAGCAGTTTCCGCCGGACCGGGGAGTATGGCTACACCTTC. This translates into CASSFRRTGEYGYTF.

The V and J genes are TRBV14 and TRBJ2-5, with D possibly being TRBD2 (6 bases). CDR1 is SGHDN and CDR2 is FVKESK in the germline V gene. The V end was cut by 4 bases, the J end by 0 bases, with 15 bases between. This CDR3 has 16 amino acids. The chain's CDR3 is CASSLLTGEYQETQYF. The CDR3 region has the DNA TGTGCCAGCAGCCTCCTTACGGGGGAGTACCAAGAGACCCAGTACTTC.

This clone was seen just once. V is TRBV29-1 and J is TRBJ2-3, with TRBD2 matching over 11 bases. Germline CDR1 is SQVTM and CDR2 is ANQGSEA. V gave up 6 bases and J gave up 2 bases; unmatched junction bases: 10. There are 16 residues in the CDR3. CDR3 nucleotides: TGCAGCGTGAGCGCCCCGACTAGCGGGGACACAGATACGCAGTATTTT. It codes for CSVSAPTSGDTDTQYF.

V and J are TRBV9 and TRBJ2-7; D ambiguous. The germline V and J ends were trimmed by 4 bases and 6 bases, with 11 bases remaining between them. The CDR3 has 12 residues. Germline values: CDR1 SGDLS, CDR2 YYNGEE. The chain's CDR3 is CASSPHPGEQYF. As DNA, the CDR3 is TGTGCCAGCAGCCCCCACCCGGGCGAGCAGTACTTC. Full variable domain (missing parts from reference TRBV9 and TRBJ2-7): DSGVTQTPKHLITATGQRVTLRCSPRSGDLSVYWYQQSLDQGLQFLIQYYNGEERAKGNILERFSAQQFPDLHSELNLSSLELGDSALYFCASSPHPGEQYFGPGTRLTVT.